This T cell receptor beta chain was identified in a study of early T cells in non-severe SARS-CoV-2 infection. This CDR3 spans 13 amino acids. CDR1 and CDR2 from the germline V gene are PRHDT and FYEKMQ (reference sequence). The trim removed 1 base at V and 10 bases at J, leaving 4 bases unmatched. The TCR library protocol was used to attach unique molecular identifiers. These identifiers were attached to individual cDNA molecules. TCRdb used MiXCR to reprocess the 5' RACE reads, holding one entry per CDR3 protein. The sample gives 85,000 to 90,000 distinct CDR3 sequences, about 14% of which show up once; around 0.58% is in the top ten.

Sequences were obtained from whole blood. The TCR comes from an adult who was a healthcare worker with PCR-confirmed SARS-CoV-2 infection or an uninfected control (not recorded which). V gene TRBV13 combines with J gene TRBJ2-1; 7 bases align to TRBD1. Here the CDR3 DNA reads TGTGCCAGCAGCTTAGAACAGGGGAAAGAGCAGTTCTTC. Protein: CASSLEQGKEQFF. Combining the CDR3 with reference TRBV13 and TRBJ2-1 gives the whole variable domain AAGVIQSPRHLIKEKRETATLKCYPIPRHDTVYWYQQGPGQDPQFLISFYEKMQSDKGSIPDRFSAQQFSDYHSELNMSSLELGDSALYFCASSLEQGKEQFFGPGTRLTVL.